The clone carrying this T cell receptor beta chain was seen once. Measured with immunoSEQ multiplex PCR; TCRdb has only the in-frame clones, and not every one. The table has a few hundred thousand clones, approximately 89% seen once; the top ten hold 1% to 1.5%. Enrolled through a virtual design, the participants were between 18 and 89 years of age and came from around 25 US areas. Grouping used clinical history reported by participants in a survey and questionnaire. Unmatched junction bases numbered 5, after V lost 5 bases and J lost 3 bases. This CDR3 contains 15 residues. CDR1 and CDR2 (germline): MNHEY, SVGAGI. These data are taken from a study of blood T cell repertoires in COVID-19. Study-wide context: Collection of acute and convalescent COVID-19 samples took place in the United States, Italy and Spain.

The chain links TRBV6-5 to TRBJ2-4, with 9 bases lining up with TRBD2. The sequenced material came from PBMCs or T cells enriched from blood (not recorded which). The source is a man aged 25 to 40 who had recovered from COVID-19. The CDR3 protein is CASSNLAGNKNIQYF. The CDR3 DNA reads TGTGCCAGCAGTAACCTAGCGGGGAACAAAAACATTCAGTACTTC.